This T cell receptor beta chain was profiled in a study of blood T cell repertoires in COVID-19. The wider study: COVID-19 samples, acute and convalescent, were from the United States, Italy and Spain.

The trim removed 2 bases at V and 4 bases at J, leaving 7 bases unmatched. Germline V gene sequence: CDR1 SGDLS, CDR2 YYNGEE. The CDR3 runs to 16 residues. Authors' processing steps: The assay estimated nucleated cells by amplifying reference gene primers. The assay was immunoSEQ multiplex PCR, and TCRdb's table has in-frame clones only and misses some. From that table come the V and J calls and clone size; the DNA was used to work out D and trimming. The sample has around 92,000 clones; approximately 74% are singletons. Recruited during active infection, patients (from Seattle) were subsequently followed longitudinally.

This TCR derives from a man between 65 and 79 years old with COVID-19, enrolled during active disease. This rearrangement joins TRBV9 to TRBJ2-1, with TRBD1 matching 9 bases. Sequenced: peripheral blood. CDR3 sequence (DNA): TGTGCCAGCAGCGTCAGTATCGGGACAGGGTACAATGAGCAGTTCTTC. As protein: CASSVSIGTGYNEQFF.